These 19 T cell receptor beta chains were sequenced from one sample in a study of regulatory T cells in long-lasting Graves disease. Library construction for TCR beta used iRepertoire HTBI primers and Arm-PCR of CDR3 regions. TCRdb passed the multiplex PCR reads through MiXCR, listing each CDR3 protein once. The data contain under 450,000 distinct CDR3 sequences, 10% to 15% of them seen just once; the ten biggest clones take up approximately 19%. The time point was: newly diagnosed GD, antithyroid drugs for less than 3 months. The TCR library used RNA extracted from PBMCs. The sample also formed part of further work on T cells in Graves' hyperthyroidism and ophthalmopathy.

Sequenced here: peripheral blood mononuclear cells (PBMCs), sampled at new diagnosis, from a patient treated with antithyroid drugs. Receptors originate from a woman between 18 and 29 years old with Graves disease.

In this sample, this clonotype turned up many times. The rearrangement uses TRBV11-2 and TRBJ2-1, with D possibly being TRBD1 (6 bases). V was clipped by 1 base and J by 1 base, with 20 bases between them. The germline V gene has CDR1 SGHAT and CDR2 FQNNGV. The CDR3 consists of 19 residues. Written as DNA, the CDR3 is TGTGCCAGCAGCTTAGTGACACTCCCTGGACAGAGATCCTACAATGAGCAGTTCTTC. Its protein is CASSLVTLPGQRSYNEQFF.

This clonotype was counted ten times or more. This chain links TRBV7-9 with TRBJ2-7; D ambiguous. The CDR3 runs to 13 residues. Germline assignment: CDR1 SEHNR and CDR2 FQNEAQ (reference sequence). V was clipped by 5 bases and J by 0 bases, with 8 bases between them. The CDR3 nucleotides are TGTGCCAGCAGCCTGACGAGCTCCTACGAGCAGTACTTC. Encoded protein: CASSLTSSYEQYF.

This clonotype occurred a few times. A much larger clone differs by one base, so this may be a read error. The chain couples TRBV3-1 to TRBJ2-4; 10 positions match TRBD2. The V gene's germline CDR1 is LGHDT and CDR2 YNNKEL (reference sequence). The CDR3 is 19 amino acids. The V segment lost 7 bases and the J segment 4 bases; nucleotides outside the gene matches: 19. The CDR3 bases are TGTGCCAGCATCCAGCTCCGAGAAGCGGGAGGGCCAAGTAAAAACATTCAGTACTTC. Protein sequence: CASIQLREAGGPSKNIQYF.

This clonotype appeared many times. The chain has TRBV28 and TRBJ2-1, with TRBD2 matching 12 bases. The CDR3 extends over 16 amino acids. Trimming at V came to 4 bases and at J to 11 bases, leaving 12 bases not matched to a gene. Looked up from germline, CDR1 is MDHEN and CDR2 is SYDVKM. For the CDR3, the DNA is TGTGCCAGCAGTTCCCGAGGACTAGCGGGAAAAAAGCAGCAGTTCTTC. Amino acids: CASSSRGLAGKKQQFF.

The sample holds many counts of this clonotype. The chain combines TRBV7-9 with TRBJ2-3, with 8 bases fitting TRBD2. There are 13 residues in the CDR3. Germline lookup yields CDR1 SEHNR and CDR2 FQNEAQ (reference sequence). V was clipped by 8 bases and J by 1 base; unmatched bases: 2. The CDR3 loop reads CASRREGTDTQYF. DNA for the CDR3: TGTGCCAGCCGGCGGGAGGGCACAGATACGCAGTATTTT.

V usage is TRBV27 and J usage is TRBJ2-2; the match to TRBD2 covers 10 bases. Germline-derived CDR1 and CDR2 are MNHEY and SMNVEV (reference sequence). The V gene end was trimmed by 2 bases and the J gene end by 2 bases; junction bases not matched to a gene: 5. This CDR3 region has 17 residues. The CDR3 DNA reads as TGTGCCAGCAGTTTAGGCATAGCGGGGGGTAACACCGGGGAGCTGTTTTTT. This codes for CASSLGIAGGNTGELFF.

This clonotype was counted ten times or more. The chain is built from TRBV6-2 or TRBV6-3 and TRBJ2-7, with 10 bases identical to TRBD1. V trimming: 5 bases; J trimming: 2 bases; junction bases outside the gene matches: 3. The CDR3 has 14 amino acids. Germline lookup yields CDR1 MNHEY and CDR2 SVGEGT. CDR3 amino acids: CASSRDRGAYEQYV. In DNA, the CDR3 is TGTGCCAGCAGTCGGGACAGGGGTGCCTACGAGCAGTACGTC.

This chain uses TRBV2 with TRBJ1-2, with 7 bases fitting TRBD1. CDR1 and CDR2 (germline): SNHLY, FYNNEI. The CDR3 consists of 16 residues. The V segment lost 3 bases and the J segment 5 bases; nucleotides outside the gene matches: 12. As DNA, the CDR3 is TGTGCCAGCAGTGACGTCCGCAGACAGGGCGTATATGGCTACACCTTC. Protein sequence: CASSDVRRQGVYGYTF.

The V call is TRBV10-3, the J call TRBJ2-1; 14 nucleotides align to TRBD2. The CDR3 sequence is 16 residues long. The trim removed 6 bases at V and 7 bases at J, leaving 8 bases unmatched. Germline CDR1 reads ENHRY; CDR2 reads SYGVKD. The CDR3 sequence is CAISPPGLAGVNEQFF. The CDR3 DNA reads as TGTGCCATCAGCCCCCCGGGACTAGCGGGAGTGAATGAGCAGTTCTTC.

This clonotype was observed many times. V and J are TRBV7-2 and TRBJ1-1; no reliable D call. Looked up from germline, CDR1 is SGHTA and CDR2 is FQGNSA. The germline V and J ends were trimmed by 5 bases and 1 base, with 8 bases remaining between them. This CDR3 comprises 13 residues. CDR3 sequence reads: CASSTTRNTEAFF. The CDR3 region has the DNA TGTGCCAGCAGCACCACTAGGAACACTGAAGCTTTCTTT.

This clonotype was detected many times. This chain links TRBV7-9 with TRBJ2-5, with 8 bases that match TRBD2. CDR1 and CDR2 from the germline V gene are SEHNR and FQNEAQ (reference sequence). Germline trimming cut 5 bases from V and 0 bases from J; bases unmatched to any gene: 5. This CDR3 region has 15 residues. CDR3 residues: CASSRAGDHQETQYF. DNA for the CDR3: TGTGCCAGCAGCCGAGCGGGGGACCACCAAGAGACCCAGTACTTC.

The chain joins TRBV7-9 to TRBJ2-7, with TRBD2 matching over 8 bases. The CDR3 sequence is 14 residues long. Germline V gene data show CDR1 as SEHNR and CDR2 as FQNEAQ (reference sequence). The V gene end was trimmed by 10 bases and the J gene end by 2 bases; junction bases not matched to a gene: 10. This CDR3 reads CAISGGAKTYEQYF. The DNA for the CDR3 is TGTGCCATTTCGGGGGGGGCTAAGACCTACGAGCAGTACTTC.

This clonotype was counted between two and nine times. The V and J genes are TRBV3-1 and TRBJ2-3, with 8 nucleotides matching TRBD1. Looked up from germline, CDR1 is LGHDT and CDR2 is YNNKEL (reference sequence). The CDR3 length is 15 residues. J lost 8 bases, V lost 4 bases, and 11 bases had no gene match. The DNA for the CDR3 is TGTGCCAGCAGCCCAAAGGACAGGGCCGGAGGTACGCAGTATTTT. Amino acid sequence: CASSPKDRAGGTQYF.

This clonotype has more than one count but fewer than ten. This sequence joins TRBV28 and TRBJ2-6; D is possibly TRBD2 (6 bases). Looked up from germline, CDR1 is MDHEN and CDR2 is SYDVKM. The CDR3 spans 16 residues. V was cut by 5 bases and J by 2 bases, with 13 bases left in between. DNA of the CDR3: TGTGCCAGCAGTCTTGTAAGGAGGGCTGGGGCCAACGTCCTGACTTTC. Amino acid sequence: CASSLVRRAGANVLTF.

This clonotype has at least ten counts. The CDR3 coding sequence is TGCAGCGTCTCCGCAGGTCTGGGCAACTATGGCTACACCTTC. Translated: CSVSAGLGNYGYTF. The chain joins TRBV29-1 to TRBJ1-2; no firm D call. The V gene lost 6 bases and the J gene lost 2 bases, with 16 bases spanning the gap. Germline CDR1 and CDR2: SQVTM and ANQGSEA. This CDR3 spans 14 amino acids.

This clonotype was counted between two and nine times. CDR3 protein: CASSLSTSGFPDTQYF. In DNA, the CDR3 is TGTGCCAGCAGCTTATCGACTAGCGGGTTCCCAGATACGCAGTATTTT. The rearrangement uses TRBV7-9 and TRBJ2-3, with TRBD2 matching over 10 bases. CDR1 and CDR2 from the germline V gene are SEHNR and FQNEAQ (reference sequence). Trimming at V came to 2 bases and at J to 4 bases, leaving 6 bases not matched to a gene. The CDR3 contains 16 residues.

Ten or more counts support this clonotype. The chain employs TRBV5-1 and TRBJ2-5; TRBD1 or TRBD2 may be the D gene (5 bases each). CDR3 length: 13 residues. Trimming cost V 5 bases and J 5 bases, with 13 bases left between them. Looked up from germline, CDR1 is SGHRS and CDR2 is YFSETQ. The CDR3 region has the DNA TGCGCCAGCAGAACCCGGGGCCCCGAGACCCAGTACTTC. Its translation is CASRTRGPETQYF.

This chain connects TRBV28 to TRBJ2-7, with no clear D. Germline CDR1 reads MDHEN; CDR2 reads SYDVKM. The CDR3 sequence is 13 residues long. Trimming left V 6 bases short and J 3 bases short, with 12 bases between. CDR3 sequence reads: CASSLIARYEQYF. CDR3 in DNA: TGTGCCAGCAGCTTGATAGCACGCTACGAGCAGTACTTC.

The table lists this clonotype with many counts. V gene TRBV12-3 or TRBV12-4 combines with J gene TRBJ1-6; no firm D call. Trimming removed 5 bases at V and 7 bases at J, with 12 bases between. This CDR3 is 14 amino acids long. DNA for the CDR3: TGTGCCAGCAGTGCCCCTGGGATCAATTCACCCCTCCACTTT. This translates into CASSAPGINSPLHF.